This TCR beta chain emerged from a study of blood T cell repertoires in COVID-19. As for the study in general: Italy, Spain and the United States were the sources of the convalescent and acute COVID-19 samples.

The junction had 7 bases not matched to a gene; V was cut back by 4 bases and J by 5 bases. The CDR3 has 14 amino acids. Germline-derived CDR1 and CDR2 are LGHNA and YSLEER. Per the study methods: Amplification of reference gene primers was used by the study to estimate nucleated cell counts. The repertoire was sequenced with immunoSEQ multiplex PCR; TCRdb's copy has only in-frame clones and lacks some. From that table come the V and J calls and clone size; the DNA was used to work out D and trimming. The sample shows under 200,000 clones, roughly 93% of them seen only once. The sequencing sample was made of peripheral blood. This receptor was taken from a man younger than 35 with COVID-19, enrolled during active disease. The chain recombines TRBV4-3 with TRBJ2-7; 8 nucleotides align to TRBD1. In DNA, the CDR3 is TGCGCCAGCAGCCGGTCCAGGGGGCTCCACGAGCAGTACTTC. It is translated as CASSRSRGLHEQYF.